A selection of T cell receptor beta chains follows, all from one sample in a study of T cell clones after liver transplantation. Generated by immunoSEQ multiplex PCR, the TCRdb table keeps only in-frame clones and is missing some. The sample yields around 20,000 clones, around nine tenths seen once. This specimen consisted of CD8+ T cells from blood, obtained before liver transplant. Source of these receptors: a human donor who received a liver transplant. CDR3s include the opening cysteine and the closing phenylalanine or tryptophan. The D gene is left open where the match is weak.

>TRBJ1-2|TRBD1|TRBV6-1
TGTGCCAGCAGTGCGGACAGGGGCTATGGCTACACCTTC
CASSADRGYGYTF
>TRBJ1-4|-|TRBV4-1
TGCGCCAGCAGCCAGGGGGGGGGAGCTAATGAAAAACTGTTTTTT
CASSQGGGANEKLFF
>TRBJ1-2|-|TRBV10-3
TGTGCCATCAGTGAGGCAGGAGGTTTGCTAGGCTATGGCTACACCTTC
CAISEAGGLLGYGYTF
>TRBJ2-7|TRBD2|TRBV5-1
TGCGCCAGCAGCCCAGGGACTAGCTCCTACGAGCAGTACTTC
CASSPGTSSYEQYF
>TRBJ2-3|TRBD2|TRBV19
TGTGCCAGTACCCCAGCGGGAGCGGGAGATACGCAGTATTTT
CASTPAGAGDTQYF
>TRBJ2-7|-|TRBV27
TGTGCCAGCAGTTTCGGCGTCTGGGGCGAGCAGTACTTC
CASSFGVWGEQYF
>TRBJ2-7|-|TRBV27
TGTGCCAGCAGTCTCCGCCCGACAGGCGGGGCCGAGCAGTACTTC
CASSLRPTGGAEQYF
>TRBJ1-2|-|TRBV4-1
TGCGCCAGCAGCCAAGATCCGGGCAGGGCGCAAGGCTACACCTTC
CASSQDPGRAQGYTF
>TRBJ1-2|TRBD1|TRBV11-2
TGTGCCAGCAGCTTAGAGGACAGGGGTTATGGCTACACCTTC
CASSLEDRGYGYTF
>TRBJ2-7|-|TRBV28
TGTGCCAGCAGTTCGGTAGGAGGGGTCGCCGAGCAGTACTTC
CASSSVGGVAEQYF